The next 24 T cell receptor beta chains were all read from a single sample in a study of control samples from healthy donors and cancer patients (dated by TCRdb to 2020 to 2022). Library preparation was by the immunoSEQ multiplex PCR assay. TCRdb provides this immuneACCESS table in a form limited to in-frame rearrangements. Some clones are lacking; in checked studies, under half of them reflect an unresolved V gene, and why the rest are absent is not known. This sample comprises approximately 150,000 clones, 85% to 95% of them detected only once. Clones ranked in the top ten supply around 13% of the sample. Sequencing was done on a sample of blood. The receptors here all came from a man in his forties in good health.

The chain has TRBV18 and TRBJ1-2; D is uncertain. Per germline, CDR1 KGHSH and CDR2 LQKENI. V lost 2 bases and J 8 bases, leaving 12 bases between the germline ends. This CDR3 has 13 amino acids. CDR3 coding DNA: TGTGCCAGCTCACCAGGGGTTTCGGAAGGCTACACCTTC. Translated: CASSPGVSEGYTF.

CDR3 protein: CASSSSGGGYTF. The CDR3 DNA sequence: TGTGCCAGCAGTTCTTCCGGGGGGGGCTACACCTTC. The chain links TRBV28 to TRBJ1-2, with D possibly TRBD1 on 5 matching bases. Germline CDR1 MDHEN, CDR2 SYDVKM. The CDR3 has 12 amino acids. V was cut by 4 bases and J by 8 bases, with 11 bases left in between.

The chain joins TRBV12-3 or TRBV12-4 to TRBJ2-3; 7 bases match TRBD1. V dropped 6 bases and J dropped 9; count of bases not matched to a gene: 6. The CDR3 has 12 residues. CDR3 amino acids: CASSPTDRTQYF. The DNA of the CDR3 is TGTGCCAGCAGCCCGACGGACAGGACGCAGTATTTT.

This chain uses TRBV29-1 with TRBJ2-3; no clear D. The V end lost 6 bases, the J end lost 6 bases, and 10 bases lay between the germline ends. The CDR3 is 11 amino acids. Germline lookup yields CDR1 SQVTM and CDR2 ANQGSEA. The DNA of the CDR3 is TGCAGCGTCCCAAGACTGGATACGCAGTATTTT. Residues: CSVPRLDTQYF.

The V call is TRBV3-1 (or the pseudogene TRBV3-2), the J call TRBJ1-5; D not resolved. Between the trimmed V and J ends, which lost 1 base and 2 bases, there was a span of 9 bases. This CDR3 is 15 amino acids long. Germline CDR1 reads LGHDT; CDR2 reads YNNKEL (reference sequence). CDR3 bases: TGTGCCAGCAGCCAAGGGTTGGCGGGCAATCAGCCCCAGCATTTT. Translated: CASSQGLAGNQPQHF.

V gene TRBV5-6 combines with J gene TRBJ2-7; D might be TRBD2 (6 bases). V was pared by 6 bases and J by 7 bases, with 17 bases between. From germline, CDR1 is SGHDT and CDR2 YYEEEE. The CDR3 has 13 residues. In DNA, the CDR3 is TGTGCCAGCAAAGGGGACTTCAATAGGGAGCAGTACTTC. This sequence encodes CASKGDFNREQYF.

This clone was found once. The rearrangement uses TRBV6-5 and TRBJ1-2; D call uncertain. Deletions cut 5 bases from V and 7 bases from J, with 14 bases between. Per germline, CDR1 MNHEY and CDR2 SVGAGI. This CDR3 region has 13 residues. CDR3 sequence reads: CASSPGLEGGYTF. CDR3 DNA: TGTGCCAGCAGTCCGGGCCTCGAGGGTGGCTACACCTTC.

This chain connects TRBV28 to TRBJ1-4; D remains unclear. The CDR3 has 12 residues. Trimming took off 10 bases at V and 6 bases at J, with 12 bases between the two ends. Germline CDR1 is MDHEN and CDR2 is SYDVKM. In DNA, the CDR3 is TGTGCCACCTCCCTACTCGATGAAAAACTGTTTTTT. It yields the protein CATSLLDEKLFF.

V is TRBV29-1 and J is TRBJ2-3; tentatively, D is TRBD1 (6 bases). This CDR3 has 15 amino acids. Germline V gene sequence: CDR1 SQVTM, CDR2 ANQGSEA. The V end was cut by 5 bases, the J end by 1 base, with 16 bases between. The DNA for the CDR3 is TGCAGCGTTCCCAGGGGTCACTTAGGCACAGATACGCAGTATTTT. Translating gives CSVPRGHLGTDTQYF.

The chain has TRBV3-1 (or the pseudogene TRBV3-2) and TRBJ1-1; no firm D call. The germline V gene has CDR1 LGHDT and CDR2 YNNKEL (reference sequence). The ends were cut back, 4 bases at V and 0 bases at J, with 12 bases in the middle. The CDR3 loop spans 15 amino acids. DNA for the CDR3: TGTGCCAGCAGCCCCCGTGGAGCGTTGAACACTGAAGCTTTCTTT. It codes for CASSPRGALNTEAFF.

The chain combines TRBV7-2 with TRBJ2-2; 12 bases are shared with TRBD1. Germline CDR1 SGHTA, CDR2 FQGNSA. The V and J ends lost 1 base and 4 bases, in that order; junction bases with no gene match: 7. The CDR3 is 18 amino acids. In DNA, the CDR3 is TGTGCCAGCAGCTTAGACCCCGGGACAGGGGGCGGCACCGGGGAGCTGTTTTTT. Its translation: CASSLDPGTGGGTGELFF.

The sample holds a few counts of this clone. The chain joins TRBV5-8 to TRBJ1-2; D remains unclear. Germline V gives CDR1 SGHTS, CDR2 YDEGEE. Trimming left V 0 bases short and J 4 bases short, with 4 bases between. This CDR3 has 12 amino acids. The CDR3 loop reads CASSLEGYGYTF. In DNA, the CDR3 is TGTGCCAGCAGCTTGGAAGGCTATGGCTACACCTTC.

The gene calls are TRBV5-6 and TRBJ1-1; TRBD1 is a possible D gene (6 bases). V shed 4 bases and J shed 1 base, with 11 bases lying between them. The length of the CDR3 is 14 residues. Germline CDR1 reads SGHDT; CDR2 reads YYEEEE. Here the CDR3 reads CASSPGDTNTEAFF. CDR3 nucleotides: TGTGCCAGCAGCCCGGGGGACACGAACACTGAAGCTTTCTTT.

The V and J genes are TRBV13 and TRBJ2-1; TRBD2 matches 12 bases. Trimming removed 1 base from V and 3 bases from J; junction bases left unmatched: 4. This CDR3 contains 17 residues. CDR1 and CDR2 (germline): PRHDT, FYEKMQ (reference sequence). CDR3 amino acids: CASSLDGLAGNYNEQFF. CDR3 DNA sequence: TGTGCCAGCAGCTTAGATGGACTAGCGGGAAACTACAATGAGCAGTTCTTC.

V gene TRBV10-3 combines with J gene TRBJ2-3; possible D gene TRBD1, 5 bases. V lost 7 bases and J 5 bases, leaving 13 bases between the germline ends. Per germline, CDR1 ENHRY and CDR2 SYGVKD. The CDR3 is made up of 13 amino acids. CDR3 coding DNA: TGTGCCATCAATGGCAGGGCCGGAGATACGCAGTATTTT. This codes for CAINGRAGDTQYF.

The V and J genes are TRBV27 and TRBJ2-1; perhaps TRBD2 as D (6 bases). Deletions cut 0 bases from V and 6 bases from J, with 15 bases between. Per the germline V gene, CDR1 is MNHEY and CDR2 is SMNVEV (reference sequence). The CDR3 loop spans 16 amino acids. CDR3 nucleotides: TGTGCCAGCAGTTTATCGGCAGGGACTTTCTTCAATGAGCAGTTCTTC. This codes for CASSLSAGTFFNEQFF.

This clone has more than one count but fewer than ten. The chain has TRBV24-1 and TRBJ1-1, with a weak D call TRBD1 (5 bases). CDR1 is KGHDR, CDR2 SFDVKD, per germline. The V end was cut by 7 bases, the J end by 0 bases, with 11 bases between. This CDR3 comprises 14 residues. CDR3 region: CATSSGALNTEAFF. The CDR3 DNA reads TGTGCCACCAGCTCCGGGGCCTTGAACACTGAAGCTTTCTTT.

A single count supports this clone. The chain is built from TRBV27 and TRBJ2-7; 11 positions match TRBD1. With 6 bases clipped from V and 0 bases from J, the junction kept 7 bases outside the gene matches. There are 16 residues in the CDR3. Germline CDR1 reads MNHEY; CDR2 reads SMNVEV (reference sequence). CDR3 sequence reads: CASRDGGTGGSYEQYF. In DNA form, the CDR3 reads TGTGCCAGCAGGGATGGGGGGACAGGGGGCTCCTACGAGCAGTACTTC.

The rearrangement uses TRBV6-6 and TRBJ2-7; unclear D gene. V dropped 7 bases and J dropped 3 bases, with 10 bases sitting between them. Per the germline V gene, CDR1 is MNHNY and CDR2 is SVGAGI (reference sequence). This CDR3 has 12 amino acids. The CDR3 coding sequence is TGTGCCAGCACCTCAAACAGCTACGAGCAGTACTTC. This gives the protein CASTSNSYEQYF.

The chain uses TRBV6-2 or TRBV6-3 and TRBJ1-5, with D hard to call. The V gene's germline CDR1 is MNHEY and CDR2 SVGEGT. V was cut by 5 bases and J by 1 base, with 12 bases left in between. This CDR3 comprises 15 residues. The CDR3 is CASSERGLSNQPQHF. CDR3 nucleotide sequence: TGTGCCAGCAGTGAGCGCGGACTAAGCAATCAGCCCCAGCATTTT.

V and J are TRBV5-5 and TRBJ2-5; D might be TRBD1 or TRBD2, each matching 5 bases. Germline V gene data show CDR1 as SGHKS and CDR2 as YYEKEE (reference sequence). The V end lost 0 bases, the J end lost 3 bases, and 12 bases lay between the germline ends. This CDR3 has 15 amino acids. In DNA, the CDR3 is TGTGCCAGCAGCTTGGCAGGGCTCGGGAAAGAGACCCAGTACTTC. Amino acid sequence: CASSLAGLGKETQYF.

The genes are TRBV19 and TRBJ1-2, with TRBD1 as a possible D gene (5 bases). Trimming shortened V by 3 bases and J by 8 bases, and 16 bases separated the two germline ends. This CDR3 contains 14 residues. Germline CDR1 and CDR2: LNHDA and SQIVND (reference sequence). The CDR3: CASSIPGTGGGYTF. The CDR3 DNA reads TGTGCCAGTAGTATCCCCGGGACGGGCGGGGGCTACACCTTC.

The gene calls are TRBV19 and TRBJ2-1, with D possibly being TRBD2 (6 bases). Germline lookup yields CDR1 LNHDA and CDR2 SQIVND (reference sequence). V shed 0 bases and J shed 13 bases, with 13 bases lying between them. This CDR3 is 13 amino acids long. CDR3 residues: CASSIDSGLSQFF. In DNA form, the CDR3 reads TGTGCCAGTAGTATAGACTCGGGACTCAGTCAGTTCTTC.

In this sample, this clone turned up once. The DNA for the CDR3 is TGTGCCAGCAGTGGGCCCCAAGCTTTCTTT. This sequence encodes CASSGPQAFF. The chain joins TRBV12-3 or TRBV12-4 to TRBJ1-1, with D unclear. V lost 5 bases to trimming and J lost 9 bases, with 7 bases between them. This CDR3 is built from 10 residues.